This T cell receptor (beta chain) was identified in a study of T cells in Graves' hyperthyroidism and ophthalmopathy. Amplified regions were TCR beta CDR3 sequences from RNA transcripts. The HTBI set primed first-round TCR CDR3 RT-PCR. TCRdb processed the multiplex PCR reads anew with MiXCR; each CDR3 protein has one entry. The sample shows about 300,000 distinct CDR3 sequences, roughly a fifth of them seen only once. V was cut by 5 bases and J by 1 base, with 5 bases left in between. The germline V gene has CDR1 SNHLY and CDR2 FYNNEI. The CDR3 extends over 12 amino acids. This clonotype was seen many times.

This receptor was identified in a man between 50 and 59 years old with Graves' ophthalmopathy. The specimen was blood. The chain employs TRBV2 and TRBJ1-2, with D uncertain. CDR3 in amino acids: CASSSDNYGYTF. In DNA form, the CDR3 reads TGTGCCAGCAGTTCCGATAACTATGGCTACACCTTC.